Listed here is a single TCR beta chain. Libraries were prepared by immunoSEQ multiplex PCR; TCRdb keeps only in-frame clonotypes and omits some of them. The sample comprises roughly 120,000 clones, over 85% of which are singletons, and approximately 0.022% rests with the top ten. These data are taken from a study of human thymus T cells. J was trimmed by 4 bases and V by 5 bases; bases with no gene match: 10. This CDR3 has 16 amino acids. Germline CDR1 and CDR2: SGHVS and FQNEAQ. In corrective heart surgery, resections were taken, and these provided the thymus tissue. The TCR comes from a boy in the first two years of life with a congenital heart defect but otherwise immunologically healthy. Sequencing was done on a sample of thymus tissue. This chain joins TRBV7-8 and TRBJ2-7; 11 bases agree with TRBD2. The CDR3: CASSTETSGVSYEQYF. The CDR3 DNA is TGTGCCAGCAGCACCGAGACTAGCGGGGTATCTTACGAGCAGTACTTC.